A selection of T cell receptor beta chains follows, all from one sample in a study of T cell responses to AZD1222 COVID-19 vaccine. Profiling relied on immunoSEQ multiplex PCR, and the TCRdb table lists in-frame clones only, not all of them. The sample consists of fewer than 110,000 clones, around 87% of them appearing once. The material sequenced was peripheral blood, taken 28 days after the second AZD1222 dose. Source of these receptors: an adult who received the AZD1222 COVID-19 vaccine. The CDR3 runs from the conserved cysteine through the conserved F or W. D genes are given only for firm matches. Clone size appears in some rows only: once, few, many, or a class for an expanded clone.

CDR3 DNA: TGTGCCAGCAGCCCACTGCGGGAGCAAAATGAGCAGTTCTTC
CDR3 protein: CASSPLREQNEQFF
V gene: TRBV28
clone size: -
J gene: TRBJ2-1
D gene: TRBD2

CDR3 DNA: TGTGCCAGCAGGCGATTTGGGACGTTGAACACCGGGGAGCTGTTTTTT
CDR3 protein: CASRRFGTLNTGELFF
V gene: TRBV7-3
clone size: -
J gene: TRBJ2-2
D gene: -

CDR3 DNA: TGTGCCAGCAGTATACAGGGGGGGGGAAACACCATATATTTT
CDR3 protein: CASSIQGGGNTIYF
V gene: TRBV6-5
clone size: -
J gene: TRBJ1-3
D gene: TRBD1

CDR3 DNA: TGCGCCAGCAGCTTGAGTGTACTCTCTGAGCAGTTCTTC
CDR3 protein: CASSLSVLSEQFF
V gene: TRBV5-1
clone size: -
J gene: TRBJ2-1
D gene: -

CDR3 DNA: TGTGCCAGCTCGAAGCGGACGGCCACAGGGGACTATGGCTACACCTTC
CDR3 protein: CASSKRTATGDYGYTF
V gene: TRBV18
clone size: -
J gene: TRBJ1-2
D gene: TRBD1

CDR3 DNA: TGCGCCAGCAGCCCCGAATACAGGGGAACGATATCACCCCTCCACTTT
CDR3 protein: CASSPEYRGTISPLHF
V gene: TRBV5-1
clone size: once
J gene: TRBJ1-6
D gene: TRBD1

CDR3 DNA: TGCGCCAGCAGCCAAGAAGCGGCTAGCGGCTTGCAAGTACTTAATGAGCAGTTCTTC
CDR3 protein: CASSQEAASGLQVLNEQFF
V gene: TRBV4-3
clone size: -
J gene: TRBJ2-1
D gene: TRBD2

CDR3 DNA: TGTGCCAGCAGCCGGGGGGACGGGGGTGAAGCTTTCTTT
CDR3 protein: CASSRGDGGEAFF
V gene: TRBV6-5
clone size: -
J gene: TRBJ1-1
D gene: -

CDR3 DNA: TGTGCCAGCAGTTCCCTATTGGGGGGGAAGTCTCAGCCCCAGCATTTT
CDR3 protein: CASSSLLGGKSQPQHF
V gene: TRBV6-6
clone size: once
J gene: TRBJ1-5
D gene: -

CDR3 DNA: TGCGCCAGCAGCTTGGGGTTCGGGACAGGGAGAGATACGCAGTATTTT
CDR3 protein: CASSLGFGTGRDTQYF
V gene: TRBV5-1
clone size: -
J gene: TRBJ2-3
D gene: TRBD1

CDR3 DNA: TGCAGCGCCGGGGAAGCTGGGGCCAACGTCCTGACTTTC
CDR3 protein: CSAGEAGANVLTF
V gene: TRBV29-1
clone size: -
J gene: TRBJ2-6
D gene: -

CDR3 DNA: TGTGCCTGGAGCATCCCGGGAGCTTACTACAATGAGCAGTTCTTC
CDR3 protein: CAWSIPGAYYNEQFF
V gene: TRBV30
clone size: -
J gene: TRBJ2-1
D gene: -

CDR3 DNA: TGTGCCGTAGAGACAGTGACCTACGAGCAGTACTTC
CDR3 protein: CAVETVTYEQYF
V gene: TRBV25-1
clone size: -
J gene: TRBJ2-7
D gene: -

CDR3 DNA: TGTGCCAGCAGCGTAAACGGAGAGGACTACGAGCAGTACTTC
CDR3 protein: CASSVNGEDYEQYF
V gene: TRBV9
clone size: -
J gene: TRBJ2-7
D gene: -

CDR3 DNA: TGCAGCGTTTCGACTAGCGGGAGACACGAGCAGTACTTC
CDR3 protein: CSVSTSGRHEQYF
V gene: TRBV29-1
clone size: -
J gene: TRBJ2-7
D gene: TRBD2

CDR3 DNA: TGTGCCAGTAGTATCCGGGGGGCAAGGAACACTGAAGCTTTCTTT
CDR3 protein: CASSIRGARNTEAFF
V gene: TRBV19
clone size: -
J gene: TRBJ1-1
D gene: -

CDR3 DNA: TGCGCCAGCAGCCCGGCCGGACCTCGCCAAGAGACCCAGTACTTC
CDR3 protein: CASSPAGPRQETQYF
V gene: TRBV5-1
clone size: -
J gene: TRBJ2-5
D gene: -

CDR3 DNA: TGCGCCAGCAGCCGGCGACACACCGGGACAGGGATACACGAGCAGTACTTC
CDR3 protein: CASSRRHTGTGIHEQYF
V gene: TRBV4-1
clone size: -
J gene: TRBJ2-7
D gene: TRBD1

CDR3 DNA: TGTGCCTGGAGTGGGCCGGGACAGGGTTCTTACAATGAGCAGTTCTTC
CDR3 protein: CAWSGPGQGSYNEQFF
V gene: TRBV30
clone size: once
J gene: TRBJ2-1
D gene: TRBD1

CDR3 DNA: TGTGCCAGCTCACCCGCGGGGACAGGGGGCGGATATGGCTACACCTTC
CDR3 protein: CASSPAGTGGGYGYTF
V gene: TRBV18
clone size: -
J gene: TRBJ1-2
D gene: TRBD1

CDR3 DNA: TGTGCCAGCAAGCCTTTGGGGGACACCGGGGAGCTGTTTTTT
CDR3 protein: CASKPLGDTGELFF
V gene: TRBV6-5
clone size: once
J gene: TRBJ2-2
D gene: -

CDR3 DNA: TGCGCCAGCAGCTCCCGGGGGGACAATGAGCAGTTCTTC
CDR3 protein: CASSSRGDNEQFF
V gene: TRBV5-1
clone size: -
J gene: TRBJ2-1
D gene: TRBD2

CDR3 DNA: TGTGCCAGCAGCTTAGGAATTGCAACTAATGAAAAACTGTTTTTT
CDR3 protein: CASSLGIATNEKLFF
V gene: TRBV7-2
clone size: -
J gene: TRBJ1-4
D gene: -

CDR3 DNA: TGTGCCAGCAGTTCTCCCCCTGGGGCCAACGTCCTGACTTTC
CDR3 protein: CASSSPPGANVLTF
V gene: TRBV28
clone size: -
J gene: TRBJ2-6
D gene: -

CDR3 DNA: TGTGCCAGCAGGACCGGGGCAGGAGCTGGTCAGCCCCAGCATTTT
CDR3 protein: CASRTGAGAGQPQHF
V gene: TRBV28
clone size: -
J gene: TRBJ1-5
D gene: -

CDR3 DNA: TGTGCCAGCAGCGTAGGACTAGCGGGTTCCTACAATGAGCAGTTCTTC
CDR3 protein: CASSVGLAGSYNEQFF
V gene: TRBV9
clone size: -
J gene: TRBJ2-1
D gene: TRBD2

CDR3 DNA: TGCACCAGCAGCCAAGGTAATAAGTGTTGGACTATCAGCTCCTACGAGCAGTACTTC
CDR3 protein: CTSSQGNKCWTISSYEQYF
V gene: TRBV1
clone size: -
J gene: TRBJ2-7
D gene: -

CDR3 DNA: TGTGCCAGCAGTTACTTGACAGGGGGCACTGAAGCTTTCTTT
CDR3 protein: CASSYLTGGTEAFF
V gene: TRBV6-5
clone size: -
J gene: TRBJ1-1
D gene: TRBD1

CDR3 DNA: TGTGCCAGCAGCTTGGACAGGGGTAGGGAAGAGACCCAGTACTTC
CDR3 protein: CASSLDRGREETQYF
V gene: TRBV5-6
clone size: -
J gene: TRBJ2-5
D gene: TRBD1

CDR3 DNA: TGTGCCAGCTCACCGGCCGGGGGGGACATTCAGTACTTC
CDR3 protein: CASSPAGGDIQYF
V gene: TRBV18
clone size: -
J gene: TRBJ2-4
D gene: TRBD2

CDR3 DNA: TGTGCCAGCAGTTTGCCCCCGGGACAGGGGGTCGGGGAGCTGTTTTTT
CDR3 protein: CASSLPPGQGVGELFF
V gene: TRBV27
clone size: -
J gene: TRBJ2-2
D gene: TRBD1

CDR3 DNA: TGTGCCAGCTCACCCCTGGGCAGGGGGGGGACTGAAGCTTTCTTT
CDR3 protein: CASSPLGRGGTEAFF
V gene: TRBV18
clone size: -
J gene: TRBJ1-1
D gene: TRBD1

CDR3 DNA: TGCAGCGCTAAATACAGGGGACACAATGAGCAGTTCTTC
CDR3 protein: CSAKYRGHNEQFF
V gene: TRBV29-1
clone size: -
J gene: TRBJ2-1
D gene: TRBD1

CDR3 DNA: TGTGCCAGCAGCCCTCGACAGGACAACTATGGCTACACCTTC
CDR3 protein: CASSPRQDNYGYTF
V gene: TRBV7-9
clone size: -
J gene: TRBJ1-2
D gene: -

CDR3 DNA: TGTGCCAGCAGCTTTGGTAGAGGGTTTGACAATCAGCCCCAGCATTTT
CDR3 protein: CASSFGRGFDNQPQHF
V gene: TRBV7-2
clone size: -
J gene: TRBJ1-5
D gene: -

CDR3 DNA: TGTGCCAGCAGCCAAGAAACCGGGACAGGGGGTGAAAAACTGTTTTTT
CDR3 protein: CASSQETGTGGEKLFF
V gene: TRBV4-2
clone size: -
J gene: TRBJ1-4
D gene: TRBD1

CDR3 DNA: TGTGCCACCTCCAGAGGCGGGGGGAAGAATGAGCAGTTCTTC
CDR3 protein: CATSRGGGKNEQFF
V gene: TRBV24-1
clone size: -
J gene: TRBJ2-1
D gene: TRBD2

CDR3 DNA: TGCGCCAGCAGCTTCGGAACAGGGGGTGCAGGCTACACCTTC
CDR3 protein: CASSFGTGGAGYTF
V gene: TRBV5-1
clone size: once
J gene: TRBJ1-2
D gene: TRBD1

CDR3 DNA: TGTGCCAGCAGCTCCCGATTCACCAGGACGGAAAACACTGAAGCTTTCTTT
CDR3 protein: CASSSRFTRTENTEAFF
V gene: TRBV7-9
clone size: -
J gene: TRBJ1-1
D gene: -

CDR3 DNA: TGCGCCAGCAGTTGGCAGGGGCGAACCTACGAGCAGTACTTC
CDR3 protein: CASSWQGRTYEQYF
V gene: TRBV5-1
clone size: -
J gene: TRBJ2-7
D gene: -

CDR3 DNA: TGTGCCAGCACCCCTCGGGTAGCGGGCATCACTACGAACACCGGGGAGCTGTTTTTT
CDR3 protein: CASTPRVAGITTNTGELFF
V gene: TRBV6-2/TRBV6-3
clone size: -
J gene: TRBJ2-2
D gene: TRBD2

CDR3 DNA: TGTGCCAGCAGCTTTCGCAGGGTAATGAACACTGAAGCTTTCTTT
CDR3 protein: CASSFRRVMNTEAFF
V gene: TRBV6-5
clone size: -
J gene: TRBJ1-1
D gene: -

CDR3 DNA: TGTGCCAGAGGGACAGGGGGCGCTGCTGTGCCGGAGACCCAGTACTTC
CDR3 protein: CARGTGGAAVPETQYF
V gene: TRBV2
clone size: -
J gene: TRBJ2-5
D gene: TRBD1

CDR3 DNA: TGTGCCAGCAGACGGACTCGGGGTCTACAAGAGACCCAGTACTTC
CDR3 protein: CASRRTRGLQETQYF
V gene: TRBV7-8
clone size: -
J gene: TRBJ2-5
D gene: -

CDR3 DNA: TGTGCCAGCAAATCAACGGCGCTGGACAGGCCAAAAGGGTGCACAGATACGCAGTATTTT
CDR3 protein: CASKSTALDRPKGCTDTQYF
V gene: TRBV21-1
clone size: -
J gene: TRBJ2-3
D gene: -

CDR3 DNA: TGTGCCAGTACCCCAATAGCGGCGGCCGGGGAGCAGTACTTC
CDR3 protein: CASTPIAAAGEQYF
V gene: TRBV19
clone size: -
J gene: TRBJ2-7
D gene: -

CDR3 DNA: TGTGCCAGCAGCTTACGGTATAGCGGGAGACAGAACAATGAGCAGTTCTTC
CDR3 protein: CASSLRYSGRQNNEQFF
V gene: TRBV7-8
clone size: few
J gene: TRBJ2-1
D gene: TRBD2

CDR3 DNA: TGTGCCAGCAGCCAAGGGCTAGCGGCCAACACCGGGGAGCTGTTTTTT
CDR3 protein: CASSQGLAANTGELFF
V gene: TRBV3-1/TRBV3-2
clone size: -
J gene: TRBJ2-2
D gene: TRBD2

CDR3 DNA: TGTGCCAGCAGCGTAGGCGAGGCGCGTTCTGGAAACACCATATATTTT
CDR3 protein: CASSVGEARSGNTIYF
V gene: TRBV9
clone size: -
J gene: TRBJ1-3
D gene: -

CDR3 DNA: TGCGCCAGCAGCTTGTCCTCTCGGACAGGCCAAGAGACCCAGTACTTC
CDR3 protein: CASSLSSRTGQETQYF
V gene: TRBV5-1
clone size: -
J gene: TRBJ2-5
D gene: TRBD1

CDR3 DNA: TGTGCCAGCAGCTTAGCTACCTCTATGGGAAACACTGAAGCTTTCTTT
CDR3 protein: CASSLATSMGNTEAFF
V gene: TRBV7-2
clone size: -
J gene: TRBJ1-1
D gene: -

CDR3 DNA: TGTGCCAGCAGTGATGGGGCGGGGGCCTACTACGAGCAGTACTTC
CDR3 protein: CASSDGAGAYYEQYF
V gene: TRBV2
clone size: -
J gene: TRBJ2-7
D gene: -

CDR3 DNA: TGTGCCAGTAACCCCGTGGCAGGGGGGACCACTGAAGCTTTCTTT
CDR3 protein: CASNPVAGGTTEAFF
V gene: TRBV19
clone size: -
J gene: TRBJ1-1
D gene: TRBD1

CDR3 DNA: TGTGCCAGCAGTGAAGCGCGGGCCGGGGAGCTGTTTTTT
CDR3 protein: CASSEARAGELFF
V gene: TRBV2
clone size: -
J gene: TRBJ2-2
D gene: -

CDR3 DNA: TGTGCCAGCAGCCAGGCTCTCGGGGGAGGGAGGGACGAGCAGTACTTC
CDR3 protein: CASSQALGGGRDEQYF
V gene: TRBV3-1/TRBV3-2
clone size: -
J gene: TRBJ2-7
D gene: TRBD2

CDR3 DNA: TGTGCCAGCAGTCTAATAGGGGGTGAGGGCGGGGAGCTGTTTTTT
CDR3 protein: CASSLIGGEGGELFF
V gene: TRBV2
clone size: once
J gene: TRBJ2-2
D gene: -

CDR3 DNA: TGTGCCAGCAGTTACGGGCTGCTAAACACTGAAGCTTTCTTT
CDR3 protein: CASSYGLLNTEAFF
V gene: TRBV6-5
clone size: -
J gene: TRBJ1-1
D gene: -